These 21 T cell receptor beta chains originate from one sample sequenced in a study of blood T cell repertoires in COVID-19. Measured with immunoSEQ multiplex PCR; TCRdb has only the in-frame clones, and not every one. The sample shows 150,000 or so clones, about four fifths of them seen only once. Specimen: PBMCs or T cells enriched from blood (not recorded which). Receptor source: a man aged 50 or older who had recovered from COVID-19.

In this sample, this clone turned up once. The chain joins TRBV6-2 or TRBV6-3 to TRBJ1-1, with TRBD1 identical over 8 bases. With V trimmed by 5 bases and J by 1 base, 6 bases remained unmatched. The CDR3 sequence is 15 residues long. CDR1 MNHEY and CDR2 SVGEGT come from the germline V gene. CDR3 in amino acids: CASSTPQGGNTEAFF. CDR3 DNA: TGTGCCAGCAGTACGCCACAGGGGGGGAACACTGAAGCTTTCTTT.

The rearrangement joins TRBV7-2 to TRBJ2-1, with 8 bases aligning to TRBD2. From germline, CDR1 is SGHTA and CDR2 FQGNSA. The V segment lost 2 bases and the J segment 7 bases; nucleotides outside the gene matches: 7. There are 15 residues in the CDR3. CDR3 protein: CASSLRGGRANEQFF. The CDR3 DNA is TGTGCCAGCAGCTTACGGGGGGGGAGAGCTAATGAGCAGTTCTTC. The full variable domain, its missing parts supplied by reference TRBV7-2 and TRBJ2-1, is GAGVSQSPSNKVTEKGKDVELRCDPISGHTALYWYRQSLGQGLEFLIYFQGNSAPDKSGLPSDRFSAERTGGSVSTLTIQRTQQEDSAVYLCASSLRGGRANEQFFGPGTRLTVL.

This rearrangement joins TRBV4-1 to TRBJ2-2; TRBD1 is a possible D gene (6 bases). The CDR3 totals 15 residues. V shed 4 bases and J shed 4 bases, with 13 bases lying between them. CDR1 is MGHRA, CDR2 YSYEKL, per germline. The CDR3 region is CASSPWTEATGELFF. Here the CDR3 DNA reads TGCGCCAGCAGCCCCTGGACAGAGGCCACCGGGGAGCTGTTTTTT.

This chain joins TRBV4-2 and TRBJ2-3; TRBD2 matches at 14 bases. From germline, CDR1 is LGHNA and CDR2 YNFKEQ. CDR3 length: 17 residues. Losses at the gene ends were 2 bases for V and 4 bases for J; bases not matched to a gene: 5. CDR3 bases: TGTGCCAGCAGCCAACTGACTAGCGGGGGGGCGGCAGATACGCAGTATTTT. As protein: CASSQLTSGGAADTQYF.

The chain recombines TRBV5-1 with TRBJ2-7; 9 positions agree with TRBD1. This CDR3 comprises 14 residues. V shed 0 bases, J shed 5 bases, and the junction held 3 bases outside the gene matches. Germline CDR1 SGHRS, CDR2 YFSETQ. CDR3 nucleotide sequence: TGCGCCAGCAGCTTGGGGGACAGGGAAAACGAGCAGTACTTC. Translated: CASSLGDRENEQYF.

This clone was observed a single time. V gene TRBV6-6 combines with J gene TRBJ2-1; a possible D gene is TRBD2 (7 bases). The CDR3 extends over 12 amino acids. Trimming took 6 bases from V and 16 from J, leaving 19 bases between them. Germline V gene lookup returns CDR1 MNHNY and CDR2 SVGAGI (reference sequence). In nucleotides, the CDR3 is TGTGCCAGCAGCCCAATTGGGGGGGCTCAATTCTTC. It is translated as CASSPIGGAQFF.

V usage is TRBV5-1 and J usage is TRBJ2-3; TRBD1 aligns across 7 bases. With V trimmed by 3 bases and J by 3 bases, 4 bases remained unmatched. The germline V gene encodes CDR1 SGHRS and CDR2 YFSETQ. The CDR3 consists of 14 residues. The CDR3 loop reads CASSWGTATDTQYF. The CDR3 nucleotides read TGCGCCAGCAGCTGGGGGACAGCTACAGATACGCAGTATTTT. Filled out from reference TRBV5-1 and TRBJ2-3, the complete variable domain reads KAGVTQTPRYLIKTRGQQVTLSCSPISGHRSVSWYQQTPGQGLQFLFEYFSETQRNKGNFPGRFSGRQFSNSRSEMNVSTLELGDSALYLCASSWGTATDTQYFGPGTRLTVL.

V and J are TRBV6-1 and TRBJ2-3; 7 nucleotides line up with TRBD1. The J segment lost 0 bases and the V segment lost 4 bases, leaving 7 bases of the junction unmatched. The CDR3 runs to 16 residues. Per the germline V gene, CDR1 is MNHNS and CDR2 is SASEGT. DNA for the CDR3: TGTGCCAGCAGTGGAGAGGGACAGTCTAGCACAGATACGCAGTATTTT. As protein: CASSGEGQSSTDTQYF.

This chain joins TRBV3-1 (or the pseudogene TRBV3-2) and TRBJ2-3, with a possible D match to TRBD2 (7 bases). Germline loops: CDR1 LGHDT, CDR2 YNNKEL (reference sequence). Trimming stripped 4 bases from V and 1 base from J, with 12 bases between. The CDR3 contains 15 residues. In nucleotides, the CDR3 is TGTGCCAGCAGCCGGCGGGGGCCACGCACAGATACGCAGTATTTT. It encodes CASSRRGPRTDTQYF.

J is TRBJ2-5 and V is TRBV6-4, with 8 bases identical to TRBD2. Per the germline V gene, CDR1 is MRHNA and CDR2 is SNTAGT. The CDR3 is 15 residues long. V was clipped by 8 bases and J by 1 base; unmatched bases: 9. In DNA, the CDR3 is TGTGCCAGCGCAAGGACTAGCTCGGCCCAAGAGACCCAGTACTTC. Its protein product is CASARTSSAQETQYF.

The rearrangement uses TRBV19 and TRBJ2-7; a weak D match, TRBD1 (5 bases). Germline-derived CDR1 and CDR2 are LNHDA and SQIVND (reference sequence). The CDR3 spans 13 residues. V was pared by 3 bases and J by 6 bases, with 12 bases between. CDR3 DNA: TGTGCCAGTAGTATTCCTCAGGGTTCCGAGCAGTACTTC. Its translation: CASSIPQGSEQYF. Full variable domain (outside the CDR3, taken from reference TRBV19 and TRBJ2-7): DGGITQSPKYLFRKEGQNVTLSCEQNLNHDAMYWYRQDPGQGLRLIYYSQIVNDFQKGDIAEGYSVSREKKESFPLTVTSAQKNPTAFYLCASSIPQGSEQYFGPGTRLTVT.

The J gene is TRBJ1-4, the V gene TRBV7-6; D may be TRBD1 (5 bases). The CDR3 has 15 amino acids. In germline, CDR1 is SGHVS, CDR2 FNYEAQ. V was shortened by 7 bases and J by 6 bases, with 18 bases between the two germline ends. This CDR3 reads CASTQIAGGDEKLFF. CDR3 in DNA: TGTGCCAGCACTCAAATCGCGGGGGGAGATGAAAAACTGTTTTTT.

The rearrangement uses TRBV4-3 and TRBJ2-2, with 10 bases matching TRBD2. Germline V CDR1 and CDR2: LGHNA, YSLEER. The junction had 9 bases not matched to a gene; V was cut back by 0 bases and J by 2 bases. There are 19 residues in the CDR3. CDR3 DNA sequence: TGCGCCAGCAGCCAAGATCTTAGCGGGGGGACTATAAACACCGGGGAGCTGTTTTTT. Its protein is CASSQDLSGGTINTGELFF.

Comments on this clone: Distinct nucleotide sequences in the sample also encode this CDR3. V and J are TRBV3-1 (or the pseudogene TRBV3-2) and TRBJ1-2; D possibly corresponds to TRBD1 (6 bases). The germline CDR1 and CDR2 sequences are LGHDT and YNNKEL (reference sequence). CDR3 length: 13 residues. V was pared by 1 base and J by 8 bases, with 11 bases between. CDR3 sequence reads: CASSQGRGWGYTF. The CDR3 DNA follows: TGTGCCAGCAGCCAAGGCAGGGGTTGGGGCTACACCTTC.

The CDR3 coding sequence is TGTGCCAGCTCACCCTTGGAGAGTCATAACTATGGCTACACCTTC. As protein: CASSPLESHNYGYTF. The chain recombines TRBV18 with TRBJ1-2; no firm D call. The CDR3 consists of 15 residues. In germline, CDR1 is KGHSH, CDR2 LQKENI. Trimming stripped 3 bases from V and 1 base from J, with 12 bases between. Complete variable domain (other parts from reference TRBV18 and TRBJ1-2): NAGVMQNPRHLVRRRGQEARLRCSPMKGHSHVYWYRQLPEEGLKFMVYLQKENIIDESGMPKERFSAEFPKEGPSILRIQQVVRGDSAAYFCASSPLESHNYGYTFGSGTRLTVV.

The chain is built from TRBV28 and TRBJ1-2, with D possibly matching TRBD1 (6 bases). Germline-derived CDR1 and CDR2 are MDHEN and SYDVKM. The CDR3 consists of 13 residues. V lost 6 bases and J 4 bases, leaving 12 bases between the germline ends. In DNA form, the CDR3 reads TGTGCCAGCAGCCTAAAACAGGGCTATGGCTACACCTTC. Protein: CASSLKQGYGYTF.

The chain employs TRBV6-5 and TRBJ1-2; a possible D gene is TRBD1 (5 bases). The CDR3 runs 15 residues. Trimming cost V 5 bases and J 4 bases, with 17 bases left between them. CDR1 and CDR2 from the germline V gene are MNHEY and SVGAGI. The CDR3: CASSQSTVLAYGYTF. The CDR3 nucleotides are TGTGCCAGCAGTCAATCGACAGTGCTCGCCTATGGCTACACCTTC.

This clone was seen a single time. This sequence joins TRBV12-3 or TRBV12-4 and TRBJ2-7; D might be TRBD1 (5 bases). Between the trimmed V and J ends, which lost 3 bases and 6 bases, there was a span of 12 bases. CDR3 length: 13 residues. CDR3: CASSFSGSGEQYF. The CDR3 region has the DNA TGTGCCAGCAGTTTTTCAGGGTCCGGCGAGCAGTACTTC.

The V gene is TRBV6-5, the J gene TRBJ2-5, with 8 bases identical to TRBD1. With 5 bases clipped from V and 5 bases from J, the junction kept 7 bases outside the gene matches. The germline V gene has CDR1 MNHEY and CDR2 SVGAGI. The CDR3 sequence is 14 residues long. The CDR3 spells CASSNGQGLETQYF. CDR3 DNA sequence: TGTGCCAGCAGTAATGGACAGGGTTTGGAGACCCAGTACTTC.

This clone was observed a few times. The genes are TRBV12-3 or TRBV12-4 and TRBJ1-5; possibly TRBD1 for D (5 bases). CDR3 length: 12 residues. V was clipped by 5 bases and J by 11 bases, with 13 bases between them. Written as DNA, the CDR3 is TGTGCCAGCAGTATGACAGTATTGGCCCAGCATTTT. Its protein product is CASSMTVLAQHF.

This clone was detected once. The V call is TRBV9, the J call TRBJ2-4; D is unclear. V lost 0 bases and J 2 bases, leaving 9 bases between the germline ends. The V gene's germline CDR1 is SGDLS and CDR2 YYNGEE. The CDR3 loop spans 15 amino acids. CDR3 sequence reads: CASSVDLTTKNIQYF. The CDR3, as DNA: TGTGCCAGCAGCGTAGACTTAACTACCAAAAACATTCAGTACTTC.